This T cell receptor (beta chain) was identified in a study of long-term antiretroviral therapy in people with HIV. The CDR3 is 14 amino acids. CDR1 and CDR2 from the germline V gene are SGHRS and YFSETQ. Trimming left V 3 bases short and J 2 bases short, with 11 bases between. They ran version v3.0 of the immunoSEQ assay at survey level. Assay: immunoSEQ multiplex PCR; the TCRdb copy retains only in-frame clones and omits some. The sample has over 30,000 clones, about four fifths seen once. This clone appeared once. The sequences come from unsorted PBMCs, collected 1 year after starting antiretroviral therapy. The TCR comes from a man between 18 and 35 years old with HIV. The chain links TRBV5-1 to TRBJ1-1; D possibly corresponds to TRBD1 (5 bases). The CDR3 sequence: CASSSYRLNTEAFF. CDR3 in DNA: TGCGCCAGCAGCTCGTACAGGTTAAACACTGAAGCTTTCTTT.